This T cell receptor (beta chain) was recovered during a study of T cells in Graves' hyperthyroidism and ophthalmopathy. The study included ophthalmopathy patients with Clinical Activity Score at least 3, NOSPECS grade at least 4 and duration under 3 months. TCR beta CDR3 regions were amplified from RNA. HTBI primers were used for first-round RT-PCR of the TCR CDR3. TCRdb reprocessed the multiplex PCR reads with MiXCR, giving one entry per CDR3 protein. Here the sample spans around 490,000 distinct CDR3 sequences, nearly 20% being singletons. Ten or more counts support this clonotype. The sequence derives from a middle-aged man with Graves' ophthalmopathy. The specimen sequenced was blood.

In DNA, the CDR3 is TGTGCCAGCAGCTTAGAACCCGCCGGCACTGAAGCTTTCTTT. Translation: CASSLEPAGTEAFF. V usage is TRBV11-2 and J usage is TRBJ1-1; D is ambiguous. V was trimmed by 0 bases and J by 4 bases, leaving 9 bases between them. The CDR3 has 14 residues. CDR1 is SGHAT, CDR2 FQNNGV, per germline.